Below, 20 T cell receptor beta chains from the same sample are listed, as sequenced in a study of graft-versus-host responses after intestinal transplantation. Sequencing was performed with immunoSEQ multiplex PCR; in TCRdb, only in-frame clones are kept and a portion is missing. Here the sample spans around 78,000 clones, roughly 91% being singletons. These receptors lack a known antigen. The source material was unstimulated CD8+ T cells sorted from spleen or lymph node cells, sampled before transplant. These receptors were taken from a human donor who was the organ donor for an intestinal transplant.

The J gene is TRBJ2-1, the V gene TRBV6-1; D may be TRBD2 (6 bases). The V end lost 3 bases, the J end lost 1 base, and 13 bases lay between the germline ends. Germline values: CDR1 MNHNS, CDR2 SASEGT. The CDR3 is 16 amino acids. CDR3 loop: CASSDPIGTSYNEQFF. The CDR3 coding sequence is TGTGCCAGCAGTGACCCTATCGGGACTTCCTACAATGAGCAGTTCTTC.

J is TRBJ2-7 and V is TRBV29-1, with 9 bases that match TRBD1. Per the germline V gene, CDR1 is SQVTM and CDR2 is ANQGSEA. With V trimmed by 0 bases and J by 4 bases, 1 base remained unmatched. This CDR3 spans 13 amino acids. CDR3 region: CSVEEGQGYEQYF. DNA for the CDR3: TGCAGCGTTGAAGAGGGACAGGGTTACGAGCAGTACTTC.

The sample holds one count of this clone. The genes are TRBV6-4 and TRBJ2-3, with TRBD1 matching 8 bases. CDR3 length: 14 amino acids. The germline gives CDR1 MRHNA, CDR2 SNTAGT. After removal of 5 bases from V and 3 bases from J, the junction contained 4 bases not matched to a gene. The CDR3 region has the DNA TGTGCCAGCAGTCCAGGGGGCGCGACAGATACGCAGTATTTT. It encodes CASSPGGATDTQYF.

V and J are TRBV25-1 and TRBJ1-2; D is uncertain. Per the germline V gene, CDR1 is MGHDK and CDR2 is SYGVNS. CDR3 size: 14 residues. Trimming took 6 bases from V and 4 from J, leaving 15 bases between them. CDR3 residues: CASSAPSGSYGYTF. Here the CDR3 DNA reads TGTGCCAGCAGCGCCCCATCCGGGAGCTATGGCTACACCTTC.

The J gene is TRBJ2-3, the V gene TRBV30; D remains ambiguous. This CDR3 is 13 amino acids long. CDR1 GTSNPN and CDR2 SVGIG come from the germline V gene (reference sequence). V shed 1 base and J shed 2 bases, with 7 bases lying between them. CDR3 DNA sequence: TGTGCCTGGAGTGAACAGTTCACAGATACGCAGTATTTT. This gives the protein CAWSEQFTDTQYF.

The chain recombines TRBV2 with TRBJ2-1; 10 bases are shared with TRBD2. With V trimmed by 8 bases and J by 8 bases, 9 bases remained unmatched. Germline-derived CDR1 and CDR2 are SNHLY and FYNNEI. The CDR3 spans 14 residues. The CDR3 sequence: CASLGTSASHEQFF. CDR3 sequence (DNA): TGTGCCAGCCTAGGGACTAGCGCCTCACATGAGCAGTTCTTC.

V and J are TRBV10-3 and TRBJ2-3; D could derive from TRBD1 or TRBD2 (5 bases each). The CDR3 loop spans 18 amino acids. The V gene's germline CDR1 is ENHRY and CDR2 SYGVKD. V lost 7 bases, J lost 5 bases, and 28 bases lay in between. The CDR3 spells CAITKTAPRDGWVDTQYF. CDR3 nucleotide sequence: TGTGCCATCACCAAAACGGCACCTCGGGACGGCTGGGTAGATACGCAGTATTTT.

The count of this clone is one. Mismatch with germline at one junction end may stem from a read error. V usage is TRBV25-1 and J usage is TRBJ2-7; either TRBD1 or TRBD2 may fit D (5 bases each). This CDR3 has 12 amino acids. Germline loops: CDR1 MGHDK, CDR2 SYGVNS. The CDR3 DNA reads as TGTGCCAGCAGTGAGGGACGGACGGGTCTAAACTTC. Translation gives CASSEGRTGLNF.

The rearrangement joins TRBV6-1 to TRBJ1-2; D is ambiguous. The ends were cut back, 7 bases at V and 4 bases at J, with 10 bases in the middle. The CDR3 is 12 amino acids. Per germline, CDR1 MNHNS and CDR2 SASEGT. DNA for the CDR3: TGTGCCAGCACGACCGGTAGCTATGGCTACACCTTC. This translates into CASTTGSYGYTF.

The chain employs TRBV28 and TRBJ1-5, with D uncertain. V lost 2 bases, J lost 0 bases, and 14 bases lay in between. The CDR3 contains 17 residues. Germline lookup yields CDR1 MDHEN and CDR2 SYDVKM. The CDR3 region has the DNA TGTGCCAGCAGTTTAAAGAATGGCGTATATAGCAATCAGCCCCAGCATTTT. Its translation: CASSLKNGVYSNQPQHF. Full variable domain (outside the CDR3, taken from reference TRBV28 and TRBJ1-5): DVKVTQSSRYLVKRTGEKVFLECVQDMDHENMFWYRQDPGLGLRLIYFSYDVKMKEKGDIPEGYSVSREKKERFSLILESASTNQTSMYLCASSLKNGVYSNQPQHFGDGTRLSIL.

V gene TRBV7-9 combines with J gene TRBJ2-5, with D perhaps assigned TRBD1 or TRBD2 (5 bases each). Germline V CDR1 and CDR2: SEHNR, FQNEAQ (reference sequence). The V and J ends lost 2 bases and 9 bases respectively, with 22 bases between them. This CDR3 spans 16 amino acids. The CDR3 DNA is TGTGCCAGCAGCTTATCCGGACCGGCGTGGGGGTCGGCCCAGTACTTC. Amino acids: CASSLSGPAWGSAQYF.

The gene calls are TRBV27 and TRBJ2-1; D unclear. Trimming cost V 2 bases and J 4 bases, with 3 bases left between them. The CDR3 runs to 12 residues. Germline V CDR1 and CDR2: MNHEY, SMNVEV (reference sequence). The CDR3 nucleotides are TGTGCCAGCAGTTTAGGGTACAATGAGCAGTTCTTC. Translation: CASSLGYNEQFF.

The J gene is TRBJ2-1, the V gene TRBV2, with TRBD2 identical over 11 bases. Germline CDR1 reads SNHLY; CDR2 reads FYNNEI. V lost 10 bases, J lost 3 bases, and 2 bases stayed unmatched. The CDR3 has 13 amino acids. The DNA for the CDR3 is TGTGCCATAACTAGCGGGGGCTACAATGAGCAGTTCTTC. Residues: CAITSGGYNEQFF.

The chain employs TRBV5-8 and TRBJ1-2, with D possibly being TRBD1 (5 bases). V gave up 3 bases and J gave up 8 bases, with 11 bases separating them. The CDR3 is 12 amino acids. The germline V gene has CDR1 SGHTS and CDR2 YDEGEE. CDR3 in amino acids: CASSWTSLGYTF. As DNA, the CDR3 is TGTGCCAGCAGCTGGACATCACTAGGCTACACCTTC.

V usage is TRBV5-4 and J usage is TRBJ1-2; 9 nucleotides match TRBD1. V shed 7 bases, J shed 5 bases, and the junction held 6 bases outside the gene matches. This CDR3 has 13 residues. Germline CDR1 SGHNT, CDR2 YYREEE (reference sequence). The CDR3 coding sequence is TGTGCCAGCGGCTGGACAGGGGAGTATGGCTACACCTTC. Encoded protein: CASGWTGEYGYTF.

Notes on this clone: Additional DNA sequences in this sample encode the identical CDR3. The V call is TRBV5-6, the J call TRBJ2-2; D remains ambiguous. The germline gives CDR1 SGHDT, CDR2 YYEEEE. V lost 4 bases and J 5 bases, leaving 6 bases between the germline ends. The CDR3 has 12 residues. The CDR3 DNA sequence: TGTGCCAGCAGCCTGGAAACCGGGGAGCTGTTTTTT. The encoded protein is CASSLETGELFF.

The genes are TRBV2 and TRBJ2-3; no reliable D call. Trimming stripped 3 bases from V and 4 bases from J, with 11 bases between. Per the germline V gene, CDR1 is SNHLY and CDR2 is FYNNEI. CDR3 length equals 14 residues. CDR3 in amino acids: CASSDGQVPDTQYF. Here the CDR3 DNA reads TGTGCCAGCAGTGATGGGCAGGTCCCAGATACGCAGTATTTT. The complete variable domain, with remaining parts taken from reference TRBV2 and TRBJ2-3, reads EPEVTQTPSHQVTQMGQEVILRCVPISNHLYFYWYRQILGQKVEFLVSFYNNEISEKSEIFDDQFSVERPDGSNFTLKIRSTKLEDSAMYFCASSDGQVPDTQYFGPGTRLTVL.

The CDR3 is CASSSWSPNEQFF. DNA for the CDR3: TGCGCCAGCAGCTCGTGGAGTCCCAATGAGCAGTTCTTC. This chain links TRBV5-1 with TRBJ2-1; D unclear. The germline CDR1 and CDR2 sequences are SGHRS and YFSETQ. The CDR3 length is 13 residues. Trimming took 3 bases from V and 6 from J, leaving 10 bases between them.

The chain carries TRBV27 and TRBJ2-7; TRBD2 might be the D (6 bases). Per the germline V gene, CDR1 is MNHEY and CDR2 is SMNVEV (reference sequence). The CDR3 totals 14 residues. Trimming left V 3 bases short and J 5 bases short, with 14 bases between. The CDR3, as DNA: TGTGCCAGCAGTTTCCGGGGGACGGGTAACGAGCAGTACTTC. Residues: CASSFRGTGNEQYF.

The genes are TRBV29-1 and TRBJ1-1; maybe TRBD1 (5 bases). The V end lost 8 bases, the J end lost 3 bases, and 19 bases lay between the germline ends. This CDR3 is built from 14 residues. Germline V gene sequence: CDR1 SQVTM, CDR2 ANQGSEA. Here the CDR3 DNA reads TGCAGCTTCAATTACGGGGGACGGTACACTGAAGCTTTCTTT. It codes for CSFNYGGRYTEAFF. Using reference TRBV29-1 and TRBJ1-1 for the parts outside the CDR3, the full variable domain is SAVISQKPSRDICQRGTSLTIQCQVDSQVTMMFWYRQQPGQSLTLIATANQGSEATYESGFVIDKFPISRPNLTFSTLTVSNMSPEDSSIYLCSFNYGGRYTEAFFGQGTRLTVV.